This TCR beta chain stems from a study of T cell responses to AZD1222 COVID-19 vaccine. V lost 2 bases and J lost 4, with 23 bases in between. Per the germline V gene, CDR1 is MNHEY and CDR2 is SMNVEV (reference sequence). CDR3 length: 19 amino acids. The protocol was immunoSEQ multiplex PCR, while the TCRdb copy is restricted to in-frame clones and leaves out a portion. The sample records roughly 77,000 clones, over 90% being singletons. The table lists this clone with a count of one. Here the sequenced sample was peripheral blood, taken on day 0 of AZD1222 vaccination. The chain couples TRBV27 to TRBJ1-4; D uncertain. The origin of this receptor is an adult in good health. For the CDR3, the DNA is TGTGCCAGCAGTTTACGAGGCGGGGATACCCGCCTCCATAATGAAAAACTGTTTTTT. Translated, it gives CASSLRGGDTRLHNEKLFF. The full variable domain, in which reference TRBV27 and TRBJ1-4 provide the parts outside the CDR3, is EAQVTQNPRYLITVTGKKLTVTCSQNMNHEYMSWYRQDPGLGLRQIYYSMNVEVTDKGDVPEGYKVSRKEKRNFPLILESPSPNQTSLYFCASSLRGGDTRLHNEKLFFGSGTQLSVL.